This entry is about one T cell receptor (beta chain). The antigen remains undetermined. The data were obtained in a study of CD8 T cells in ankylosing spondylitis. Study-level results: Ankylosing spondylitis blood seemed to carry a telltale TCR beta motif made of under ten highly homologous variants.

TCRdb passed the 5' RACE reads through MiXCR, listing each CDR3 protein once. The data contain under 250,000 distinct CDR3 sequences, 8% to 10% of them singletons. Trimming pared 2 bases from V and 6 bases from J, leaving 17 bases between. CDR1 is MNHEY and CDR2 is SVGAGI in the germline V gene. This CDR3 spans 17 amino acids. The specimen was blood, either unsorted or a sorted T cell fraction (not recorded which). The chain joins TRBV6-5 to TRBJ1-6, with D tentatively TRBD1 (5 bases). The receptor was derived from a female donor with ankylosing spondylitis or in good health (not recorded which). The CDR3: CASSYNMGQWVNSPLHF. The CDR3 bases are TGTGCCAGCAGTTACAACATGGGGCAGTGGGTTAATTCACCCCTCCACTTT.